These T cell receptor beta chains were read from a single sample in a study of shared clonotypes between healthy human individuals. TCRdb's copy holds only in-frame clones and misses some; the assay was immunoSEQ multiplex PCR. The sample lists 1.5 million to 1.9 million clones, nearly 99% seen once, with less than 0.55% in the top ten. Sequencing used naive CD4+ T cells sorted from blood. The receptor set was obtained from a man in his thirties or forties in good health. CDR3s include the opening cysteine and the closing phenylalanine or tryptophan. A D gene is named only where the DNA matches it firmly. Size is omitted from some rows. Given values are once, few, many or a class for expanded clones.

>TRBJ1-4|TRBV10-2|.|.
CASSEGGLNRRLFF
TGCGCCAGCAGTGAGGGGGGGTTAAACCGGCGACTGTTTTTT
>TRBJ2-3|TRBV30|.|.
CAWSEWTRSTDTQYF
TGTGCCTGGAGTGAATGGACACGAAGCACAGATACGCAGTATTTT
>TRBJ2-7|TRBV28|.|.
CASSSTGRYEQYF
TGTGCCAGCAGTTCCACAGGAAGGTACGAGCAGTACTTC
>TRBJ1-2|TRBV7-2|.|.
CASSLSTYGYTF
TGTGCCAGCAGCTTATCCACCTATGGCTACACCTTC
>TRBJ2-2|TRBV9|TRBD2|.
CASSVAIGLAGNTGELFF
TGTGCCAGCAGCGTAGCTATAGGGCTAGCGGGGAACACCGGGGAGCTGTTTTTT
>TRBJ2-7|TRBV6-5|.|.
CASRPGRILYEQYF
TGTGCCAGCAGGCCGGGACGGATTCTCTACGAGCAGTACTTC
>TRBJ2-1|TRBV7-2|TRBD2|.
CASSRRGLAGVSNEQFF
TGTGCCAGCAGCCGGAGAGGCCTAGCGGGAGTCTCCAATGAGCAGTTCTTC
>TRBJ1-2|TRBV5-1|.|.
CASSLEIGGRDGYTF
TGCGCCAGCAGCTTGGAAATCGGTGGGAGGGATGGCTACACCTTC
>TRBJ2-6|TRBV5-1|.|.
CASSILTGSGANVLTF
TGCGCCAGCAGCATACTAACAGGGTCTGGGGCCAACGTCCTGACTTTC
>TRBJ2-2|TRBV27|.|.
CASSLRTVHGELFF
TGTGCCAGCAGTTTAAGGACTGTGCACGGGGAGCTGTTTTTT
>TRBJ2-1|TRBV29-1|.|.
CSVVRDRNEQFF
TGCAGCGTTGTGAGGGATCGGAATGAGCAGTTCTTC
>TRBJ2-7|TRBV5-1|.|.
CASSLAWFGEQYF
TGCGCCAGCAGCTTGGCCTGGTTCGGCGAGCAGTACTTC
>TRBJ2-5|TRBV5-4|.|.
CASSGGETQYF
TGTGCCAGCAGCGGGGGGGAGACCCAGTACTTC
>TRBJ2-2|TRBV4-1|TRBD1|.
CASSGQGGTGELFF
TGCGCCAGCAGCGGACAGGGTGGGACCGGGGAGCTGTTTTTT
>TRBJ2-1|TRBV9|TRBD2|.
CASSVALAGGGLHEQFF
TGTGCCAGCAGCGTAGCTCTCGCGGGAGGTGGCTTGCATGAGCAGTTCTTC
>TRBJ2-1|TRBV2|.|.
CARGRDYNEQFF
TGTGCCAGAGGACGGGATTACAATGAGCAGTTCTTC
>TRBJ2-7|TRBV28|.|.
CASSLWDRLGEQYF
TGTGCCAGCAGTTTATGGGACAGACTAGGGGAGCAGTACTTC
>TRBJ2-3|TRBV19|.|once
CASRDGPGTDTQYF
TGTGCCAGTAGGGACGGCCCCGGCACAGATACGCAGTATTTT
>TRBJ2-7|TRBV29-1|.|.
CSALRGSYEQYF
TGCAGCGCCCTGAGGGGCTCCTACGAGCAGTACTTC
>TRBJ2-2|TRBV7-6|TRBD2|.
CASSLGLAGNTGELFF
TGTGCCAGCAGCTTAGGCCTAGCGGGGAACACCGGGGAGCTGTTTTTT
>TRBJ2-5|TRBV14|TRBD2|.
CATTPLGLAAQETQYF
TGTGCCACCACGCCGCTTGGCCTAGCGGCTCAAGAGACCCAGTACTTC
>TRBJ2-2|TRBV27|.|.
CASSWGRTNTGELFF
TGTGCCAGCAGTTGGGGCAGGACGAACACCGGGGAGCTGTTTTTT
>TRBJ2-5|TRBV9|TRBD1|.
CASSVVGTGSQETQYF
TGTGCCAGCAGCGTAGTGGGGACAGGCTCCCAAGAGACCCAGTACTTC
>TRBJ2-7|TRBV6-4|.|once
CASSEFAGDPYEQYF
TGTGCCAGCAGTGAGTTCGCGGGCGATCCTTACGAGCAGTACTTC
>TRBJ1-2|TRBV27|.|.
CASSSHSGDRGANYGYTF
TGTGCCAGCAGTTCTCACTCGGGCGACAGAGGAGCTAACTATGGCTACACCTTC
>TRBJ2-3|TRBV6-1|.|.
CASSEVGGSSTDTQYF
TGTGCCAGCAGTGAAGTTGGGGGGTCTAGCACAGATACGCAGTATTTT
>TRBJ2-7|TRBV7-9|TRBD2|.
CASSLIGAGDYEQYF
TGTGCCAGCAGCTTAATCGGGGCGGGAGACTACGAGCAGTACTTC
>TRBJ2-7|TRBV5-1|TRBD2|.
CASSFGLAGGSSYEQYF
TGCGCCAGCAGCTTCGGACTAGCGGGAGGGAGCTCCTACGAGCAGTACTTC
>TRBJ2-7|TRBV9|TRBD2|.
CASSPTSGRGREQYF
TGTGCCAGCAGCCCAACTAGCGGGAGAGGGCGGGAGCAGTACTTC
>TRBJ1-4|TRBV5-1|TRBD1|once
CASSLSRQGEGEKLFF
TGCGCCAGCAGCTTATCAAGACAGGGGGAAGGGGAAAAACTGTTTTTT
>TRBJ1-3|TRBV9|TRBD1|.
CASSVTGPGNTIYF
TGTGCCAGCAGCGTGACAGGGCCGGGAAACACCATATATTTT
>TRBJ2-7|TRBV28|.|.
CASSRPNPYEQYF
TGTGCCAGCAGTCGCCCTAACCCCTACGAGCAGTACTTC
>TRBJ2-3|TRBV19|TRBD2|.
CASTLAGEGVTQYF
TGTGCCAGTACCCTGGCGGGGGAAGGAGTTACGCAGTATTTT
>TRBJ2-2|TRBV2|TRBD1|.
CASRGQGTGELFF
TGTGCCAGCCGGGGACAGGGCACCGGGGAGCTGTTTTTT
>TRBJ2-1|TRBV5-1|.|.
CASSPAGLSSYNEQFF
TGCGCCAGCAGCCCCGCGGGCCTGAGCTCCTACAATGAGCAGTTCTTC
>TRBJ1-1|TRBV5-5|.|.
CASSWDLGGGNTEAFF
TGTGCCAGCAGCTGGGATTTGGGGGGCGGGAACACTGAAGCTTTCTTT
>TRBJ2-3|TRBV15|.|.
CATSTDTQYF
TGTGCCACCAGCACAGATACGCAGTATTTT
>TRBJ2-7|TRBV6-5|.|.
CASSRKEEQYF
TGTGCCAGCAGTCGTAAGGAAGAGCAGTACTTC
>TRBJ1-5|TRBV6-1|TRBD1|few
CASVAGGFSNQPQHF
TGTGCCAGCGTGGCAGGGGGTTTTAGCAATCAGCCCCAGCATTTT
>TRBJ1-1|TRBV20-1|TRBD1|.
CSADRVAEAFF
TGCAGTGCTGACAGGGTGGCTGAAGCTTTCTTT
>TRBJ2-7|TRBV5-1|TRBD2|.
CASSLASGLAGDRGQYF
TGCGCCAGCAGCTTGGCCTCGGGACTAGCGGGAGATCGAGGGCAGTACTTC
>TRBJ2-5|TRBV5-1|TRBD2|once
CASSFPGGRQEAQYF
TGCGCCAGCAGCTTCCCGGGGGGTCGTCAAGAGGCCCAGTACTTC
>TRBJ1-5|TRBV28|TRBD1|once
CASRNSGTGGLQPQHF
TGTGCCAGCCGAAATTCCGGGACAGGGGGGCTTCAGCCCCAGCATTTT
>TRBJ2-6|TRBV7-3|.|.
CASSRDNSGANVLTF
TGTGCCAGCAGCCGCGATAACTCTGGGGCCAACGTCCTGACTTTC
>TRBJ1-4|TRBV28|.|.
CASSWGANEKLFF
TGTGCCAGCAGTTGGGGTGCTAATGAAAAACTGTTTTTT
>TRBJ2-2|TRBV15|.|.
CATSRDWGVTGELFF
TGTGCCACCAGCAGAGATTGGGGGGTCACCGGGGAGCTGTTTTTT
>TRBJ2-7|TRBV29-1|TRBD2|.
CSVEDAGLGGGWEQYF
TGCAGCGTTGAGGACGCAGGACTAGGAGGCGGGTGGGAGCAGTACTTC
>TRBJ2-1|TRBV6-1|.|once
CASSDGPYNEQFF
TGTGCCAGCAGTGACGGCCCTTACAATGAGCAGTTCTTC
>TRBJ2-1|TRBV28|TRBD2|.
CASSLPSGAYNEQFF
TGTGCCAGCAGTTTACCTAGCGGGGCATACAATGAGCAGTTCTTC